This T cell receptor beta chain was profiled in a study of T cells in Graves' hyperthyroidism and ophthalmopathy. Overall study results and limits: Blood also contained most expanded thyroid clonotypes above 0.001.

A note on this clonotype: Its matching antigen is unknown.

Amplification of TCR beta CDR3 regions used RNA as the template. A set of HTBI primers served as the primers for a first-round RT-PCR of the TCR CDR3. TCRdb fed the multiplex PCR reads into MiXCR, producing one record per CDR3 protein. The repertoire holds hundreds of thousands of distinct CDR3 sequences, with just under 20% as singletons. V was pared by 0 bases and J by 6 bases, with 12 bases between. This CDR3 has 14 amino acids. Per germline, CDR1 DFQATT and CDR2 SNEGSKA (reference sequence). The chain uses TRBV20-1 and TRBJ2-4; possible D gene TRBD2, 7 bases. The receptor comes from a middle-aged man with Graves' ophthalmopathy. Sequencing was performed on blood. For the CDR3, the DNA is TGCAGTGCTAGAGATGAGGGGGGGGGAAACATTCAGTACTTC. As protein: CSARDEGGGNIQYF.